These T cell receptor beta chains were read from a single sample in a study of cytomegalovirus exposure and HLA in healthy donors. Using immunoSEQ multiplex PCR, the repertoire was profiled, and TCRdb retains in-frame clones only, with some absent. The sample contains around 200,000 clones, over 80% of which appear only once. Sample: PBMCs. These receptors all stem from a man aged 40-50 years in good health and CMV-seropositive. CDR3s include the opening cysteine and the closing phenylalanine or tryptophan. A D gene is named only where the DNA matches it firmly. Where a row states a size, it is once, few, many or the class of an expanded clone; other rows omit it.

d_call	v_call	clone_size	j_call	cdr3_nt	cdr3_aa
NA	TRBV4-1	NA	TRBJ1-5	TGCGCCAGCAGCCCCTGGACAGAGGGGAATCAGCCCCAGCATTTT	CASSPWTEGNQPQHF
TRBD2	TRBV27	NA	TRBJ2-1	TGTGCCAGCATCTCTCTAGCGGGAGGGCCCTACAATGAGCAGTTCTTC	CASISLAGGPYNEQFF
NA	TRBV5-8	NA	TRBJ1-1	TGTGCCAGCAGCCCGGGGGTCGGGGGATGGACTGAAGCTTTCTTT	CASSPGVGGWTEAFF
NA	TRBV5-8	few	TRBJ1-3	TGTGCCAGCAGCTTGGACGGGATCTCTGGAAACACCATATATTTT	CASSLDGISGNTIYF
NA	TRBV27	NA	TRBJ2-1	TGTGCCAGCAGTTTCCATCCCCAGTTCAGTGAGCAGTTCTTC	CASSFHPQFSEQFF
NA	TRBV5-1	NA	TRBJ2-3	TGCGCCAGCAGCATAGCTCGGACTGGCACCCTAGATACGCAGTATTTT	CASSIARTGTLDTQYF
TRBD2	TRBV6-1	NA	TRBJ2-2	TGTGCCAGCAGTGAGGCCAGCGGGAGAACCGGGGAGCTGTTTTTT	CASSEASGRTGELFF
NA	TRBV5-1	NA	TRBJ1-2	TGCGCCAGCAGCTTGGCCGGACAGAGCTTACCCTATGGCTACACCTTC	CASSLAGQSLPYGYTF
NA	TRBV6-5	NA	TRBJ1-6	TGTGCCAGCACGGGGACTCTAAAAGGAAATTCACCCCTCCACTTT	CASTGTLKGNSPLHF
NA	TRBV11-3	NA	TRBJ1-1	TGTGCCAGCAGCTTAGAGACAGGATCAAACACTGAAGCTTTCTTT	CASSLETGSNTEAFF
NA	TRBV27	few	TRBJ2-3	TGTGCCAGCAGTTTAATGAACCTCAGGGATACGCAGTATTTT	CASSLMNLRDTQYF
NA	TRBV19	NA	TRBJ2-2	TGTGCCAGTTGCGACTGGCTGGCCGGGGAGCTGTTTTTT	CASCDWLAGELFF
NA	TRBV2	NA	TRBJ2-2	TGTGCCAGCTTGGACAGCACCGGGGAGCTGTTTTTT	CASLDSTGELFF
NA	TRBV19	once	TRBJ2-6	TGTGCCAGTATCGCCCCAGGGGCTGGGGCCAACGTCCTGACTTTC	CASIAPGAGANVLTF
TRBD2	TRBV7-6	NA	TRBJ2-3	TGTGCCAGCAGCTTACTAGGGAGAGAAGCGGGAGTGTTGTTTCTTGGCACAGATACGCAGTATTTT	CASSLLGREAGVLFLGTDTQYF
NA	TRBV5-6	NA	TRBJ2-3	TGTGCCAGCAGCTTGGGGGGTCTAGCGACAAGCACAGATACGCAGTATTTT	CASSLGGLATSTDTQYF
NA	TRBV7-9	NA	TRBJ2-2	TGTGCCAGCACCAACTCGGACTCGACCGGGGAGCTGTTTTTT	CASTNSDSTGELFF
TRBD1	TRBV5-6	NA	TRBJ2-2	TGTGCCAGCAGCTCCGACAGGGGCACCGGGGAGCTGTTTTTT	CASSSDRGTGELFF
NA	TRBV19	NA	TRBJ2-5	TGTGCCAGTAGCTCCGGCGGAGGGCCCCAAGAGACCCAGTACTTC	CASSSGGGPQETQYF
TRBD2	TRBV4-1	NA	TRBJ2-5	TGCGCCAGCAGCCCCCAGGTTGAGGCGGGAGGGCCCGAGTACTTC	CASSPQVEAGGPEYF
TRBD2	TRBV7-9	NA	TRBJ2-5	TGTGCCAGCAGGATAGGGCCGGGAGGCAGGGAGACCCAGTACTTC	CASRIGPGGRETQYF
TRBD2	TRBV5-1	NA	TRBJ2-5	TGCGCCAGCAGCTTGGTAGTTGCGGGAGAGGGAGAGACCCAGTACTTC	CASSLVVAGEGETQYF
NA	TRBV6-4	NA	TRBJ2-2	TGTGCCAGCAGTGACCTTGGGCTGTCAACCGGGGAGCTGTTTTTT	CASSDLGLSTGELFF